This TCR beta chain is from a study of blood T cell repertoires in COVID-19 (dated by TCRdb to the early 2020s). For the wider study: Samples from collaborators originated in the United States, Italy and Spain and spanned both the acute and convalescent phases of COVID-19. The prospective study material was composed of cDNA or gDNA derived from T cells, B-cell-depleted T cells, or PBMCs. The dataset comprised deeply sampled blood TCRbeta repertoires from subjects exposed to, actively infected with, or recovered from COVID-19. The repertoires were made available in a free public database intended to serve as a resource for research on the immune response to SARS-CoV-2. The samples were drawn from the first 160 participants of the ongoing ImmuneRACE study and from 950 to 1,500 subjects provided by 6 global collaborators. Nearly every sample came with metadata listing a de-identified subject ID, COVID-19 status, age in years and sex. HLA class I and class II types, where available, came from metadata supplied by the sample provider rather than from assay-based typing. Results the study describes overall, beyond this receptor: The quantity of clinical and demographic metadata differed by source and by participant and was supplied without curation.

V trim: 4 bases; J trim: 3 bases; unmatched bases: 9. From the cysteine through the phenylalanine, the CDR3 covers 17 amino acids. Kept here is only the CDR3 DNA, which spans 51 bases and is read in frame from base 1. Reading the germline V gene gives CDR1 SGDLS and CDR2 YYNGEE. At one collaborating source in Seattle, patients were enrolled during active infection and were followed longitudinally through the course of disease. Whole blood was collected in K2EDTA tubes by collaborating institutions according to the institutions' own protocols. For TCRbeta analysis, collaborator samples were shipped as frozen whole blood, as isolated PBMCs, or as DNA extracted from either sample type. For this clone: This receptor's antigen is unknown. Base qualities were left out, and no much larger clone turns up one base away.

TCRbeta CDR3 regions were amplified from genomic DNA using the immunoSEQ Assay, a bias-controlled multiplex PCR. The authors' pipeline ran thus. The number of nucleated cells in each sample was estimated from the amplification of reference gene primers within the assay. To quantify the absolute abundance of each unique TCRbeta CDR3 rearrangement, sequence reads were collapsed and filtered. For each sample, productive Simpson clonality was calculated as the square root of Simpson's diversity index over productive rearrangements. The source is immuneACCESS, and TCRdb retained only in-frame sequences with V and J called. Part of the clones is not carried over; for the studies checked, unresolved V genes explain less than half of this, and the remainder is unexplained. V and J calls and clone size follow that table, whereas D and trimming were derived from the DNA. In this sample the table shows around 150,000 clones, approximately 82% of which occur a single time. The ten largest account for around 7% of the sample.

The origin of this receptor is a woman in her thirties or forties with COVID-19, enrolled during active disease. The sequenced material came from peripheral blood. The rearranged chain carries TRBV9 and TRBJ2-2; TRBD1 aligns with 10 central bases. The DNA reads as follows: TGTGCCAGCAGCACGACCCCCGGGACAGGGGACACCGGGGAGCTGTTTTTT. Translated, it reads CASSTTPGTGDTGELFF.